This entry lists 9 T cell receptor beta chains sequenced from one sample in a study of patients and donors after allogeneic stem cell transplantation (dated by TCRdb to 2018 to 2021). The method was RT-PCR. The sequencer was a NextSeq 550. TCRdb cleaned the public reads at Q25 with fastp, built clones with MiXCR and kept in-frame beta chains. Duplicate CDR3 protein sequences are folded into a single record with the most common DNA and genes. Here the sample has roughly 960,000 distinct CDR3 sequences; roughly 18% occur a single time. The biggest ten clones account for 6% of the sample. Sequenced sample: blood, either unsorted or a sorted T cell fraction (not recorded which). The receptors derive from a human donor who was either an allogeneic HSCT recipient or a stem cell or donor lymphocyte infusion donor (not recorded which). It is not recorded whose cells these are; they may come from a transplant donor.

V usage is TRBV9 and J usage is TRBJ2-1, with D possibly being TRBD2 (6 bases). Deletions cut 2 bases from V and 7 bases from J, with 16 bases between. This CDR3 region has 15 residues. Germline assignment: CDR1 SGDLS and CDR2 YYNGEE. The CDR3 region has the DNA TGTGCCAGCAGCGTCGAACCTAGCGATAGGAATGAGCAGTTCTTC. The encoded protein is CASSVEPSDRNEQFF.

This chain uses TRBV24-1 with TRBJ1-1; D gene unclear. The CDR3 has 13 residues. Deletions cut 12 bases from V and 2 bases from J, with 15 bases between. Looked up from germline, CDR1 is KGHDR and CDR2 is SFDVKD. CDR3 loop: CASRGLFNTEAFF. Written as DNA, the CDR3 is TGTGCCTCGAGAGGACTGTTTAACACTGAAGCTTTCTTT.

CDR3 nucleotides: TGTGCCACCAGTGAGGGGACAGGGGGCGTGGAGACCCAGTACTTC. It specifies CATSEGTGGVETQYF. This sequence joins TRBV24-1 and TRBJ2-5; 12 nucleotides line up with TRBD1. The CDR3 is made up of 15 amino acids. CDR1 KGHDR and CDR2 SFDVKD come from the germline V gene. With 4 bases clipped from V and 5 bases from J, the junction kept 4 bases outside the gene matches.

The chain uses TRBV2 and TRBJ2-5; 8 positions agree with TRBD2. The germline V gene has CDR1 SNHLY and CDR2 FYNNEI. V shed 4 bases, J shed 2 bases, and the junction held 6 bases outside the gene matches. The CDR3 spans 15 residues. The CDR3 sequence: CASSVERGPQETQYF. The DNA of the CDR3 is TGTGCCAGCAGTGTGGAGCGGGGGCCACAAGAGACCCAGTACTTC.

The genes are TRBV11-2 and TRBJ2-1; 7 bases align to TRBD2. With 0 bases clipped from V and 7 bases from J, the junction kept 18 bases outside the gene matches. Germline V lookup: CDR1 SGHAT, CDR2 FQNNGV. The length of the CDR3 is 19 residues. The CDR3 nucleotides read TGTGCCAGCAGCTTAGATCCCTACAGAGAGCGGGAAACTCGAAATGAGCAGTTCTTC. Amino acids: CASSLDPYRERETRNEQFF.

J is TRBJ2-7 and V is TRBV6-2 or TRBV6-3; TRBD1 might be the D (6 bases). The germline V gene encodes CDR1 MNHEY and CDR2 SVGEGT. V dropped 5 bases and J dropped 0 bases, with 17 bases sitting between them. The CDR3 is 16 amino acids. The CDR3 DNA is TGTGCCAGCAGTAATGACCCCCGGACAGTCTCCTACGAGCAGTACTTC. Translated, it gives CASSNDPRTVSYEQYF.

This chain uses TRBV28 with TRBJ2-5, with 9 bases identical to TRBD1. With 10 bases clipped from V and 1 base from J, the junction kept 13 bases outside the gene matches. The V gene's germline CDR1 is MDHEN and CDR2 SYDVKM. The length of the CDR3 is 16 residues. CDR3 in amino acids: CAIADRDRVFQETQYF. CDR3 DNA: TGTGCCATAGCAGATCGGGACAGGGTGTTCCAAGAGACCCAGTACTTC.

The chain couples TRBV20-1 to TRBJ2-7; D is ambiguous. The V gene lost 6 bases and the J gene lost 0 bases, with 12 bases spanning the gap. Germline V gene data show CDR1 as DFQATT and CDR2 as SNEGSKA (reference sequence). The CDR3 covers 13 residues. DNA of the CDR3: TGCAGTGCGAGCCCATACACCTCCTACGAGCAGTACTTC. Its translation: CSASPYTSYEQYF.

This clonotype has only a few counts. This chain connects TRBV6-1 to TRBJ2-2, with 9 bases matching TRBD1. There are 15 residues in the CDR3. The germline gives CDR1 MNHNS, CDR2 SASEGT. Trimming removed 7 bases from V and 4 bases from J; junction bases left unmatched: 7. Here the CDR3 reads CASKGTGWFTGELFF. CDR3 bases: TGTGCCAGCAAGGGGACAGGGTGGTTCACCGGGGAGCTGTTTTTT.